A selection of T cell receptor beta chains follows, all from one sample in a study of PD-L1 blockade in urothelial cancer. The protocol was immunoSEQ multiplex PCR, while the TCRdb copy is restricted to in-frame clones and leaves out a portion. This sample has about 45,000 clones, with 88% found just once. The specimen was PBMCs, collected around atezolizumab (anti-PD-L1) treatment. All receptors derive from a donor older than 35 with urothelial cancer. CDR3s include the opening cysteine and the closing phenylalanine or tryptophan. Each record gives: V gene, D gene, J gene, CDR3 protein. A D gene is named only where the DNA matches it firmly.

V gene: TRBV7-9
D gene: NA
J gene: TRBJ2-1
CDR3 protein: CASSADYPSYNEQFF

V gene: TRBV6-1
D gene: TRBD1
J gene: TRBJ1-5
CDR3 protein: CASRGQNQPQHF

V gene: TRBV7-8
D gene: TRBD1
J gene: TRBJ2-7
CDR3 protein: CASSTRTGTKYEQYF

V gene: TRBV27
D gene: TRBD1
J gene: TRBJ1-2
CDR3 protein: CASSVHPSDRDFYGYTF

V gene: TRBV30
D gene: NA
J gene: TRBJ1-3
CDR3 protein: CAWTFGGNTIYF

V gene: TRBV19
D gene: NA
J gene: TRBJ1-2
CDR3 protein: CASSGRGIEGYTF

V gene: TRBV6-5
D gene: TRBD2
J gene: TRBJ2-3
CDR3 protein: CASSYTGGKDTQYF

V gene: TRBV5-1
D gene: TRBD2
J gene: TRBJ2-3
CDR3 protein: CASSASSSGSPDTQYF

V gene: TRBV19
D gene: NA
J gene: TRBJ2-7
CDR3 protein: CASSAQGGEQYF

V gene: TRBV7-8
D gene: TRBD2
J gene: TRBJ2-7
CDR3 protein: CASSLTSPGASGRYEQYF

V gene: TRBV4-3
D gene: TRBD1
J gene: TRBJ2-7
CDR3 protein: CASSQDTRQGEQYF

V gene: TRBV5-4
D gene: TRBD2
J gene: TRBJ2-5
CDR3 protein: CASSQTSGSGGETQYF

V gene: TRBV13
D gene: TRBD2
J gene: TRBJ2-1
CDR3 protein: CASSASGSSYNEQFF

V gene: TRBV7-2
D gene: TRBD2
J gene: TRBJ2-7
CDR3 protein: CASSLWLAGEVEQYF

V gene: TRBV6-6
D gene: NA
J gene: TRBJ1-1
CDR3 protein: CASSLVVNTEAFF

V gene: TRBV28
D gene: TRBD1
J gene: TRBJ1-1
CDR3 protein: CASTPGQGRAFF

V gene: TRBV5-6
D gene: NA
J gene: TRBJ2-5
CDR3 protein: CASSLATGFGQETQYF

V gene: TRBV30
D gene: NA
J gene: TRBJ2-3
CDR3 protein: CAWSATAGTQYF

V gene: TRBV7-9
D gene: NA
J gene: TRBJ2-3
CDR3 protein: CASSSGSGHSTDTQYF

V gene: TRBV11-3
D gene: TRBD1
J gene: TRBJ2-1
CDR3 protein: CASSFGLGTGPRGEQFF

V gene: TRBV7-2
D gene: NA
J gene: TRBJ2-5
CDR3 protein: CASSSSGITGETQYF

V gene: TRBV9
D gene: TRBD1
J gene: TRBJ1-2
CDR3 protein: CASSSGQGAGYTF

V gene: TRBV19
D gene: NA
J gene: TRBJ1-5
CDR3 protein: CASSIGGGPQHF

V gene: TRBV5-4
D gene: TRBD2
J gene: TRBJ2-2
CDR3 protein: CASSLGPSGNTGELFF

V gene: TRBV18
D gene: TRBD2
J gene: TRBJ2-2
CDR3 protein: CASSPLAGGNTGELFF

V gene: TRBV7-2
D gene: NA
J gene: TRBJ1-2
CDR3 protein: CASSLGPANYGYTF

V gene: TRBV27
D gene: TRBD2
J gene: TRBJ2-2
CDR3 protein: CASSLVGLAFTGELFF

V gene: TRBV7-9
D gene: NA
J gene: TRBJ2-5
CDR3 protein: CASSAQETQYF

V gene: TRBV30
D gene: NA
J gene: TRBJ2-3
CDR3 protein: CAASEEDTQYF

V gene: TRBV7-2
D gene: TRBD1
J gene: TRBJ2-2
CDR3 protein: CASSAQGATGELFF

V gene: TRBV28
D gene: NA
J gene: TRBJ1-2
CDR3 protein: CASSFSQGGYTF

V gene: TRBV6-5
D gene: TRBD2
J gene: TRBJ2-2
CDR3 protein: CASSYFVGGTGELFF

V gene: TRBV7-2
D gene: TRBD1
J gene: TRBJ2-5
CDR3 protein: CASSLSPRGQVKETQYF

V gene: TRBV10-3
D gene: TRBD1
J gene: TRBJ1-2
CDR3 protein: CAISAPGTGDGYTF